The clone carrying this TCR beta chain came up once. Its antigen is not known. TCR beta cDNA libraries had unique molecular identifiers. MiXCR, applied by TCRdb to the PCR reads, yields one record per CDR3 protein. The table has roughly 800,000 distinct CDR3 sequences, about 53% seen once; the top ten hold about 4.5%. The data were obtained in a study of post-analysis software for immune sequencing data. At the level of the study: The study covered relapsing-remitting, secondary progressive and progressive-relapsing courses of multiple sclerosis.

Overall study results and limits: Analysis by F measure revealed that same-batch samples clustered strongly together. The study found significantly lower normalized Chao1 diversity in multiple sclerosis patients than in controls. Patients used about 5 TRBV segments, including TRBV5-6, TRBV5-1 and TRBV20-1, more often than controls.

The V end lost 4 bases, the J end lost 2 bases, and 19 bases lay between the germline ends. The germline CDR1 and CDR2 sequences are KGHSH and LQKENI. CDR3 length: 17 residues. J is TRBJ2-3 and V is TRBV18; no clear D. The sample was blood. The clonotype was recovered from a girl under 18 with multiple sclerosis. In DNA form, the CDR3 reads TGTGCCAGCTCACTATCTTTATGGCTAACCGACACAGATACGCAGTATTTT. Translated, it gives CASSLSLWLTDTDTQYF. Complete variable domain (other parts from reference TRBV18 and TRBJ2-3): NAGVMQNPRHLVRRRGQEARLRCSPMKGHSHVYWYRQLPEEGLKFMVYLQKENIIDESGMPKERFSAEFPKEGPSILRIQQVVRGDSAAYFCASSLSLWLTDTDTQYFGPGTRLTVL.